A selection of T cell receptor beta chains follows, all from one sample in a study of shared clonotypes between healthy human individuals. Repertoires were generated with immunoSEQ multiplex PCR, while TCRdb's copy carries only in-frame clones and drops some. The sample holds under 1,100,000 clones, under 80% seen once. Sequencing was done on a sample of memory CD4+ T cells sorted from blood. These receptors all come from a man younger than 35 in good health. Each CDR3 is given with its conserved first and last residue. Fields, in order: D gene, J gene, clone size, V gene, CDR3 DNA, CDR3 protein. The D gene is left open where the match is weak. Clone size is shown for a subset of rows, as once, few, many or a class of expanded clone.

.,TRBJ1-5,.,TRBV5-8,TGTGCCAGCAGCTTGGTTGGGGGCGCACAGCCCCAGCATTTT,CASSLVGGAQPQHF
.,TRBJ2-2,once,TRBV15,TGTGCCACCAGGGGGGTGGCCGGGGAGCTGTTTTTT,CATRGVAGELFF
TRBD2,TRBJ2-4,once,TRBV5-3,TGTGCCACGGAGGCGGGAGCTAGTGGAAACATTCAGTACTTC,CATEAGASGNIQYF
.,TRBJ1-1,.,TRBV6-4,TGTGCCAGCAGTTTACAGGCCGGGGTGAACACTGAAGCTTTCTTT,CASSLQAGVNTEAFF
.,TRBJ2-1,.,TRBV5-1,TGCGCCAGCAGGACAACCGGACAGTCCCGGGGCGATGAGCAGTTCTTC,CASRTTGQSRGDEQFF
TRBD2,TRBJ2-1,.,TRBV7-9,TGTGCCAGCAGCCCGGGACTAGCGGGAGACTCCTACAATGAGCAGTTCTTC,CASSPGLAGDSYNEQFF
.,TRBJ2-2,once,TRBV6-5,TGTGCCAGCAGTTACTACTCTCCTAACACCGGGGAGCTGTTTTTT,CASSYYSPNTGELFF
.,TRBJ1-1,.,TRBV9,TGTGCCAGCAGCCGCGTAGGTGAACCGAACACTGAAGCTTTCTTT,CASSRVGEPNTEAFF
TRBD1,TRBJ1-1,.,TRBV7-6,TGTGCCAGCAGCTTAGGGACAGGAAACACTGAAGCTTTCTTT,CASSLGTGNTEAFF
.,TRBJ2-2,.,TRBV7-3,TGTGCCAGCAGCTTAAGTCCAGGCGGCGGGGAGCTGTTTTTT,CASSLSPGGGELFF
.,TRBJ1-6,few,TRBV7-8,TGTGCCAGCAGCTTGGGCATGGCGAAGAGTTCACCCCTCCACTTT,CASSLGMAKSSPLHF
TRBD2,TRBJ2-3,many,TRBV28,TGTGCCAGCAGTTTGGGGACTAGCCCTAATACGCAGTATTTT,CASSLGTSPNTQYF
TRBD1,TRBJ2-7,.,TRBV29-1,TGCAGCGTGGCCCCGACAGGGACATCCTACGAGCAGTACTTC,CSVAPTGTSYEQYF
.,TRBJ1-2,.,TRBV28,TGTGCCAGCAGGCCACCTGAAATCTATGGCTACACCTTC,CASRPPEIYGYTF
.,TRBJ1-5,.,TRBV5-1,TGCGCCAGCAGCCCTGAGGTGGGATTAAATCAGCCCCAGCATTTT,CASSPEVGLNQPQHF
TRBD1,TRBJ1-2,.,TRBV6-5,TGTGCCAGCAGTTACTCACCCTGGACAGGGACGGAAAACACCTTC,CASSYSPWTGTENTF
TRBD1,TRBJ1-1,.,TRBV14,TGTGCCAGCAGCCAAGATAGACAGGGCGACCGTTTCTTT,CASSQDRQGDRFF
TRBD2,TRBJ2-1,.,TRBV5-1,TGCGCCAGCCACCTGGGGAGGGCCGGCAATGAGCAGTTCTTC,CASHLGRAGNEQFF
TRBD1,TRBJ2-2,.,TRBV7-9,TGTGCCAGCAGCGTCGGGACAGGGTACACCGGGGAGCTGTTTTTT,CASSVGTGYTGELFF
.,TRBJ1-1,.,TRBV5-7,TGTGCCAGCAGCTTGATCAGGGACACTGAAGCTTTCTTT,CASSLIRDTEAFF
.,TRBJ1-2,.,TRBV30,TGTGCCTGGAGTGTGGACTACTATGGCTACACCTTC,CAWSVDYYGYTF
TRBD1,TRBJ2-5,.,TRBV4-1,TGCGCCAGCAGCCAAAACAGGGGAAGGGAGACCCAGTACTTC,CASSQNRGRETQYF
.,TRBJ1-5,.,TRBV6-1,TGTGCCAGCAGTGAAGCGGCAGGGGCGTATAGCAATCAGCCCCAGCATTTT,CASSEAAGAYSNQPQHF
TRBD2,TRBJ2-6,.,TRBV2,TGTGCCAGCAGCGGGGAGGGGTCCCCTGGGGCCAACGTCCTGACTTTC,CASSGEGSPGANVLTF
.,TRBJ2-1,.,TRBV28,TGTGCCAGCAAATGGGACCGACCGGATGGTGAGCAGTTCTTC,CASKWDRPDGEQFF
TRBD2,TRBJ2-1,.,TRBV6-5,TGTGCCAGCAGTTACTATGCTAGCGGGTCCTACAATGAGCAGTTCTTC,CASSYYASGSYNEQFF
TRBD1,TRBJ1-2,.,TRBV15,TGTGCCACCAGCACCCGGACAGGGGGTGGCTACACCTTC,CATSTRTGGGYTF
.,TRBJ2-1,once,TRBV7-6,TGTGCCAGCAGCTCACAGTTTGGAGGGGCTAGCTCCTACAATGAGCAGTTCTTC,CASSSQFGGASSYNEQFF
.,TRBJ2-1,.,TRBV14,TGTGCCAGCAGCCCTAGCCGACGGTACAATGAGCAGTTCTTC,CASSPSRRYNEQFF
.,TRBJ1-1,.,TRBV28,TGTGCCAGCAGTTTTCTTAGGATCGCTTTCTTT,CASSFLRIAFF
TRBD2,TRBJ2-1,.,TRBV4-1,TGCGCCAGCAGCCAGTCCCCTAGCGGGAGTTACAATGAGCAGTTCTTC,CASSQSPSGSYNEQFF
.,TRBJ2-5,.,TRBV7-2,TGTGCCAGCAGCTTGCCTAGTATGGAGACCCAGTACTTC,CASSLPSMETQYF
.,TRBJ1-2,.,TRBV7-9,TGTGCCAGCAGGGGCAGGGCTTATGGCTACACCTTC,CASRGRAYGYTF
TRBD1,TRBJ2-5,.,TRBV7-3,TGTGCCAGCAGCTCACCTCCGGGACAGGGTGGTAAGGAGACCCAGTACTTC,CASSSPPGQGGKETQYF
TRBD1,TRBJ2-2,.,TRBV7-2,TGTGCCAGCAGCTTAGACAGGGGAATTACCGGGGAGCTGTTTTTT,CASSLDRGITGELFF
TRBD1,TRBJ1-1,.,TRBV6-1,TGTGCCAGCAGTGAAGCGCCCGGACAGGGCGAAGCTTTCTTT,CASSEAPGQGEAFF
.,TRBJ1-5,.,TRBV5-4,TGTGCCAGCAGCCTGATCTGGGACCAGCCCCAGCATTTT,CASSLIWDQPQHF
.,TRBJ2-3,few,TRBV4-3,TGCGCCAGCAGCCAAGGACAGCTTTTTAGCACAGATACGCAGTATTTT,CASSQGQLFSTDTQYF
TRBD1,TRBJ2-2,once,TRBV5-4,TGTGCCAGCAGCCCGGACAGGGTCCAAGCCGGGGAGCTGTTTTTT,CASSPDRVQAGELFF
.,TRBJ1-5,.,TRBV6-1,TGTGCCAGCAGTGAAGCGGGGGGGTTCAATCAGCCCCAGCATTTT,CASSEAGGFNQPQHF
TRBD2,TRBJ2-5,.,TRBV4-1,TGCGCCAGCAGCCAAGATGGGGGTTGGGGTAGCGGGGAGACCCAGTACTTC,CASSQDGGWGSGETQYF
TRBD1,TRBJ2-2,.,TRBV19,TGTGCCAGTAGCGGACAGGCCGGGGAGCTGTTTTTT,CASSGQAGELFF
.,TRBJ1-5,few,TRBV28,TGTGCCAGCAGTCCCCAGGAGGGGCCCACCAATCAGCCCCAGCATTTT,CASSPQEGPTNQPQHF
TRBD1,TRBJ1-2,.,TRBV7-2,TGTGCCAGCAGCCCCGCCCAGGGGGCTGGATATGGCTACACCTTC,CASSPAQGAGYGYTF
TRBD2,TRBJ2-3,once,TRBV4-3,TGCGCCAGCAGCCCACGGACTAGCGGGATAACAGATACGCAGTATTTT,CASSPRTSGITDTQYF
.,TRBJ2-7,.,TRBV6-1,TGTGCCAGCACCCGCCGAGGCTCCTACGAGCAGTACTTC,CASTRRGSYEQYF
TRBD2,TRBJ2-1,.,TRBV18,TGTGCCAGCTCACCGGGACTAGCCGACAATGAGCAGTTCTTC,CASSPGLADNEQFF
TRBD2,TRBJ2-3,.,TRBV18,TGTGCCAGCTCACCCCTAGCGGGAGTAACAGATACGCAGTATTTT,CASSPLAGVTDTQYF
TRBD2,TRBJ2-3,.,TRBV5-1,TGCGCCAGCAGCACTAGCGGGGGCACAGATACGCAGTATTTT,CASSTSGGTDTQYF
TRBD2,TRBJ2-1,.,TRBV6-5,TGTGCCAGCAGTTACCTGACTAGCGGGAGGAATGAGCAGTTCTTC,CASSYLTSGRNEQFF
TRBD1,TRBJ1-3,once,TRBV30,TGTGCCTGGAGTATAGGGACAGCGAGGAGAAACACCATATATTTT,CAWSIGTARRNTIYF
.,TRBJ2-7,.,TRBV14,TGTGCCAGCAGCCAGGGGGTCGAGCAGTACTTC,CASSQGVEQYF